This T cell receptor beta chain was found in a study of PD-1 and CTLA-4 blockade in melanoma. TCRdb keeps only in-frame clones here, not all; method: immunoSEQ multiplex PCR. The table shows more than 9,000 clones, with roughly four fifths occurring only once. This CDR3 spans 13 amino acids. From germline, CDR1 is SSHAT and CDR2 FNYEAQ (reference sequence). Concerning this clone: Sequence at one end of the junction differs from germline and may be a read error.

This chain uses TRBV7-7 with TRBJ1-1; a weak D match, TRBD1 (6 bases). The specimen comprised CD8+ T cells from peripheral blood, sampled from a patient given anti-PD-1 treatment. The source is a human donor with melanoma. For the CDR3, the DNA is TGTGCTAGCAGCTTGGGACAGAACACTGAAGCTTTCTTT. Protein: CASSLGQNTEAFF.